What follows are 12 T cell receptor beta chains derived from one specimen sequenced in a study of molecular identifiers for immune sequencing clone quantification. A single record per CDR3 protein comes from TCRdb applying MiXCR to the PCR reads. This sample has about 630,000 distinct CDR3 sequences; roughly 27% occur once, and the top ten carry about 0.81%. Specimen: naive CD8+ T cells from blood, with Jurkat cell RNA spiked in. Documented subset: FACS-sorted CD8+CD4-CCR7+CD45RA+ naive T cells. The receptors originated from a human donor in good health. Some libraries in this study had Jurkat cell RNA spiked in.

This clonotype was picked up many times. The rearrangement joins TRBV24-1 to TRBJ2-1; 9 bases line up with TRBD2. V gave up 0 bases and J gave up 10 bases; unmatched junction bases: 12. Germline CDR1 and CDR2: KGHDR and SFDVKD. The CDR3 is made up of 17 amino acids. CDR3 sequence reads: CATSDLTTSGSPPEQFF. CDR3 bases: TGTGCCACCAGTGATTTGACGACTAGCGGTAGCCCCCCGGAGCAGTTCTTC.

This clonotype was observed once. A junction end diverges from the germline sequence, so it may reflect a read error. The chain carries TRBV5-3 and TRBJ2-7; TRBD2 agrees at 10 bases. TRBV5-3 is classed as an ORF, of uncertain function. The CDR3 is 17 amino acids. CDR3 in DNA: TGTGCCAGCAGCTTGGCTACAGTAGCGGGGGGAAACTACGAGCAGTACTTC. It encodes CASSLATVAGGNYEQYF.

Many counts were recorded for this clonotype. The chain recombines TRBV25-1 with TRBJ2-7; 11 bases map to TRBD1. The V gene end was trimmed by 7 bases and the J gene end by 4 bases; junction bases not matched to a gene: 9. CDR3 size: 15 residues. The germline V gene encodes CDR1 MGHDK and CDR2 SYGVNS. CDR3 amino acids: CASTRGQGALYEQYF. DNA of the CDR3: TGTGCCAGCACCCGTGGACAGGGGGCATTGTACGAGCAGTACTTC.

In this sample, this clonotype turned up a few times. The J gene is TRBJ1-5, the V gene TRBV4-3, with TRBD1 as a possible D gene (6 bases). Trimming left V 0 bases short and J 7 bases short, with 22 bases between. Germline CDR1 LGHNA, CDR2 YSLEER. The CDR3 length is 18 residues. The CDR3 nucleotides are TGCGCCAGCAGCCAAGATCTGCGTGGACGGGGGGCAAGGCAGCCCCAGCATTTT. Translation gives CASSQDLRGRGARQPQHF.

This clonotype was counted a single time. A much more abundant neighbour one base away suggests this may be a read error. The chain recombines TRBV6-5 with TRBJ1-1; perhaps TRBD1 as D (5 bases). The CDR3 extends over 12 amino acids. Germline CDR1 and CDR2: MNHEY and SVGAGI. V dropped 8 bases and J dropped 7 bases, with 14 bases sitting between them. CDR3 DNA: TGTGCCAGCGGCTTGGGGGGGGTTGAAGCTTTCTTT. Amino acid sequence: CASGLGGVEAFF.

V usage is TRBV19 and J usage is TRBJ2-7; the match to TRBD1 covers 9 bases. CDR3 length: 14 amino acids. Germline trimming cut 6 bases from V and 4 bases from J; bases unmatched to any gene: 7. The germline V gene encodes CDR1 LNHDA and CDR2 SQIVND (reference sequence). Here the CDR3 DNA reads TGTGCCAGTAGCCCGGGACAGGGACAGTACGAGCAGTACTTC. This encodes CASSPGQGQYEQYF.

This clonotype was counted ten times or more. The V gene is TRBV6-1, the J gene TRBJ2-3; 9 bases agree with TRBD1. This CDR3 spans 16 amino acids. CDR1 is MNHNS, CDR2 SASEGT, per germline. The ends lost 6 bases at V and 0 bases at J; junction bases unmatched: 7. The CDR3, as DNA: TGTGCCAGCAGGACAGGGGGGTTCACTAGCACAGATACGCAGTATTTT. Translating gives CASRTGGFTSTDTQYF.

This clonotype has more than one count but fewer than ten. This chain joins TRBV10-3 and TRBJ1-5; D not resolved. Germline assignment: CDR1 ENHRY and CDR2 SYGVKD. This CDR3 has 14 amino acids. Trimming removed 4 bases at V and 1 base at J, with 8 bases between. CDR3 sequence: CAISGGISNQPQHF. In DNA form, the CDR3 reads TGTGCCATCAGTGGAGGGATAAGCAATCAGCCCCAGCATTTT.

This clonotype came up many times. CDR3 protein: CASSGEGHPSYEQYF. The CDR3 DNA is TGTGCCAGCAGCGGCGAGGGACACCCAAGCTACGAGCAGTACTTC. The V gene is TRBV5-6, the J gene TRBJ2-7; D might be TRBD1 (6 bases). Germline V gene lookup returns CDR1 SGHDT and CDR2 YYEEEE. V was shortened by 4 bases and J by 3 bases, with 17 bases between the two germline ends. CDR3 length equals 15 residues.

There are a few counts of this clonotype. This chain connects TRBV6-2 or TRBV6-3 to TRBJ2-3, with a possible D match to TRBD2 (6 bases). This CDR3 has 12 residues. Germline assignment: CDR1 MNHEY and CDR2 SVGEGT. Trimming shortened V by 2 bases and J by 9 bases, and 9 bases separated the two germline ends. As DNA, the CDR3 is TGTGCCAGCAGTTACGACAGCGGGACGCAGTATTTT. Translating gives CASSYDSGTQYF.

This clonotype has only a few counts. V and J are TRBV7-2 and TRBJ2-3; perhaps TRBD2 as D (6 bases). CDR3 length equals 16 residues. Trimming took 5 bases from V and 1 from J, leaving 16 bases between them. Germline CDR1 and CDR2: SGHTA and FQGNSA. The CDR3 spells CASSDGVQRGTDTQYF. In nucleotides, the CDR3 is TGTGCCAGCAGCGATGGTGTCCAGCGGGGCACAGATACGCAGTATTTT. The complete variable domain, with remaining parts taken from reference TRBV7-2 and TRBJ2-3, reads GAGVSQSPSNKVTEKGKDVELRCDPISGHTALYWYRQSLGQGLEFLIYFQGNSAPDKSGLPSDRFSAERTGGSVSTLTIQRTQQEDSAVYLCASSDGVQRGTDTQYFGPGTRLTVL.

J is TRBJ2-3 and V is TRBV11-2; tentatively, D is TRBD1 (6 bases). This CDR3 comprises 15 residues. Deletions cut 6 bases from V and 4 bases from J, with 17 bases between. Germline CDR1 SGHAT, CDR2 FQNNGV. The CDR3 region has the DNA TGTGCCAGCAGTCCCACGACAGGCTTCCCAGATACGCAGTATTTT. Translating gives CASSPTTGFPDTQYF.